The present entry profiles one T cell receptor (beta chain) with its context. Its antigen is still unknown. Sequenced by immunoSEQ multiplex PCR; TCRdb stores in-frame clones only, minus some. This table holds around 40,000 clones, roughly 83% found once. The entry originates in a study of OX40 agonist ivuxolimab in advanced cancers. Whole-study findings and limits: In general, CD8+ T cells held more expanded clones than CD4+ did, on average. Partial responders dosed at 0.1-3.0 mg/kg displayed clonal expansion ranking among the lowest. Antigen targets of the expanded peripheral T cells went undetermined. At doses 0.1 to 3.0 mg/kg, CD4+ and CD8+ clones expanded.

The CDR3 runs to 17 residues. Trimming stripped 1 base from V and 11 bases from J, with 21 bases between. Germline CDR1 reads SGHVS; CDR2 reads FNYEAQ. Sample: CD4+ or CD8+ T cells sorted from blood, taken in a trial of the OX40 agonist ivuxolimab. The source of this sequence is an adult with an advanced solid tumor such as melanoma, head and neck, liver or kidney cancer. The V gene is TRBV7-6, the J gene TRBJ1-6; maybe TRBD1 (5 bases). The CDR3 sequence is CASSLGPTDKALAPLHF. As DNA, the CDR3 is TGTGCCAGCAGCTTAGGCCCCACGGACAAGGCCCTCGCACCCCTCCACTTT.